What follows are 16 T cell receptor beta chains derived from one specimen sequenced in a study of T cells after yellow fever vaccination. One entry per CDR3 protein results from TCRdb running MiXCR on the 5' RACE reads. The data hold about 180,000 distinct CDR3 sequences, with about 6.2% observed a single time. This material consisted of CD4+ T cells sorted from PBMCs, taken on the day of the first yellow fever vaccination. Every receptor here comes from a man aged 18 to 30 who received the YFV17D yellow fever vaccine.

The rearrangement uses TRBV5-1 and TRBJ2-2; possibly TRBD1 or TRBD2 for D (5 bases each). Germline CDR1 SGHRS, CDR2 YFSETQ. This CDR3 contains 16 residues. Trimming left V 3 bases short and J 0 bases short, with 12 bases between. The chain's CDR3 is CASSSSGGTNTGELFF. In DNA, the CDR3 is TGCGCCAGCAGCTCGTCTGGGGGAACGAACACCGGGGAGCTGTTTTTT.

The chain uses TRBV6-2 or TRBV6-3 and TRBJ1-2; 9 bases match TRBD1. This CDR3 spans 14 amino acids. J was trimmed by 3 bases and V by 7 bases; bases with no gene match: 6. From germline, CDR1 is MNHEY and CDR2 SVGEGT. The CDR3 protein is CASNPTGGYYGYTF. The CDR3 region has the DNA TGTGCCAGCAACCCGACAGGGGGGTACTATGGCTACACCTTC.

This clonotype was seen repeatedly, ten times or more. The chain combines TRBV6-1 with TRBJ1-2; D gene unclear. Looked up from germline, CDR1 is MNHNS and CDR2 is SASEGT. V lost 8 bases to trimming and J lost 8 bases, with 12 bases between them. The CDR3 loop spans 11 amino acids. CDR3 bases: TGTGCCAGCTCTAACCCGACAGGCTACACCTTC. Residues: CASSNPTGYTF.

This clonotype was picked up a small number of times. The chain joins TRBV2 to TRBJ2-3; D possibly corresponds to TRBD1 (7 bases). From germline, CDR1 is SNHLY and CDR2 FYNNEI. V gave up 6 bases and J gave up 1 base, with 14 bases separating them. The CDR3 consists of 15 residues. CDR3 DNA: TGTGCCAGCAGCCGCGACAGGGAGGGCACAGATACGCAGTATTTT. This gives the protein CASSRDREGTDTQYF. Full variable domain (missing parts from reference TRBV2 and TRBJ2-3): EPEVTQTPSHQVTQMGQEVILRCVPISNHLYFYWYRQILGQKVEFLVSFYNNEISEKSEIFDDQFSVERPDGSNFTLKIRSTKLEDSAMYFCASSRDREGTDTQYFGPGTRLTVL.

This clonotype was observed a handful of times. CDR3 region: CASSPPNYEGATEAFF. The DNA of the CDR3 is TGTGCCAGCTCACCACCGAATTATGAGGGGGCGACTGAAGCTTTCTTT. J is TRBJ1-1 and V is TRBV18; 7 positions match TRBD1. With V trimmed by 0 bases and J by 5 bases, 9 bases remained unmatched. This CDR3 comprises 16 residues. The germline V gene encodes CDR1 KGHSH and CDR2 LQKENI.

Ten or more counts support this clonotype. This chain links TRBV6-4 with TRBJ2-7; 14 bases align to TRBD2. This CDR3 spans 14 amino acids. CDR1 and CDR2 (germline): MRHNA, SNTAGT. The V gene end was trimmed by 0 bases and the J gene end by 13 bases; junction bases not matched to a gene: 5. The CDR3 protein is CASSDSTSGGAKYF. The CDR3, as DNA: TGTGCCAGCAGTGACTCGACTAGCGGGGGGGCCAAATACTTC.

V usage is TRBV5-6 and J usage is TRBJ2-3; D is unresolved. V was trimmed by 4 bases and J by 8 bases, leaving 11 bases between them. Per the germline V gene, CDR1 is SGHDT and CDR2 is YYEEEE. The CDR3 sequence is 12 residues long. CDR3 region: CASSAGPPTQYF. CDR3 coding DNA: TGTGCCAGCAGCGCTGGACCGCCTACGCAGTATTTT.

This clonotype was observed many times. The J gene is TRBJ1-2, the V gene TRBV7-2; the D is unclear. Trimming took 4 bases from V and 5 from J, leaving 11 bases between them. Germline CDR1 reads SGHTA; CDR2 reads FQGNSA. The CDR3 is 13 residues long. CDR3 in amino acids: CASSSAGGYGYTF. In DNA form, the CDR3 reads TGTGCCAGCAGCTCCGCAGGCGGGTATGGCTACACCTTC.

The chain recombines TRBV5-4 with TRBJ1-2, with TRBD1 matching over 10 bases. Germline V lookup: CDR1 SGHNT, CDR2 YYREEE (reference sequence). V trimming: 4 bases; J trimming: 8 bases; junction bases outside the gene matches: 5. The CDR3 runs to 13 residues. The CDR3 DNA is TGTGCCAGCAGCAGGGACAGGGGTGAGGGCTACACCTTC. Translating gives CASSRDRGEGYTF.

Ten or more counts support this clonotype. This sequence joins TRBV9 and TRBJ2-3; D is tentatively TRBD1 or TRBD2 (5 bases each). The V gene lost 3 bases and the J gene lost 5 bases, with 7 bases spanning the gap. Per germline, CDR1 SGDLS and CDR2 YYNGEE. CDR3 length: 12 residues. The CDR3 protein is CASSGDGDTQYF. The CDR3 bases are TGTGCCAGCAGCGGGGACGGAGATACGCAGTATTTT.

This clonotype came up a few times. This chain links TRBV5-6 with TRBJ2-7, with TRBD1 matching over 11 bases. Losses at the gene ends were 4 bases for V and 4 bases for J; bases not matched to a gene: 4. This CDR3 spans 14 amino acids. In germline, CDR1 is SGHDT, CDR2 YYEEEE. DNA for the CDR3: TGTGCCAGCAGCAAGGACAGGGGGCTGTACGAGCAGTACGTC. Residues: CASSKDRGLYEQYV.

This clonotype was counted at least ten times. This sequence joins TRBV12-3 or TRBV12-4 and TRBJ2-2, with 7 bases matching TRBD2. J lost 4 bases, V lost 5 bases, and 7 bases had no gene match. This CDR3 region has 15 residues. Written as DNA, the CDR3 is TGTGCCAGCAGTAAGAATGGGGGGGGCACCGGGGAGCTGTTTTTT. Amino acid sequence: CASSKNGGGTGELFF.

This clonotype occurred a few times. This chain joins TRBV7-9 and TRBJ1-6; unclear D gene. Germline V CDR1 and CDR2: SEHNR, FQNEAQ (reference sequence). The CDR3 is 12 amino acids. V lost 0 bases and J 14 bases, leaving 8 bases between the germline ends. The chain's CDR3 is CASSLAQWALHF. In DNA, the CDR3 is TGTGCCAGCAGCTTAGCGCAGTGGGCCCTCCACTTT.

This clonotype was found a few times. V usage is TRBV4-3 and J usage is TRBJ2-5; D is uncertain. Trimming removed 5 bases at V and 7 bases at J, with 14 bases between. The CDR3 spans 13 residues. The V gene's germline CDR1 is LGHNA and CDR2 YSLEER. The CDR3 sequence: CASSGEAWGTQYF. The CDR3 region has the DNA TGCGCCAGCAGCGGCGAGGCCTGGGGGACCCAGTACTTC.

This clonotype was counted many times. This rearrangement joins TRBV6-5 to TRBJ1-6; tentative D call: TRBD1 (6 bases). Germline CDR1 MNHEY, CDR2 SVGAGI. V lost 0 bases to trimming and J lost 2 bases, with 11 bases between them. The CDR3 length is 17 residues. The CDR3 DNA reads TGTGCCAGCAGTTACTCGGCCAGGGGCGCCTATAATTCACCCCTCCACTTT. Protein: CASSYSARGAYNSPLHF.

This clonotype was seen ten or more times. The CDR3 is CASSLPTEQETQYF. In DNA form, the CDR3 reads TGCGCCAGCAGCTTGCCTACAGAGCAAGAGACCCAGTACTTC. The chain joins TRBV5-1 to TRBJ2-5; no reliable D call. The CDR3 length is 14 residues. Germline V gives CDR1 SGHRS, CDR2 YFSETQ. The V end was cut by 1 base, the J end by 2 bases, with 9 bases between.